Each of the 18 T cell receptor beta chains below was sequenced from the same sample in a study of T cell responses to AZD1222 COVID-19 vaccine (dated by TCRdb to the early 2020s). The library came from the immunoSEQ multiplex PCR assay. TCRdb carries this immuneACCESS record with in-frame sequences only. Its versions omit some clonotypes, under half of them owing to an unresolved V gene in the studies checked, with the rest unexplained. Across this sample there are about 120,000 clones, with around 93% seen only once. The top ten hold about 5% of the sample. In light of the paper, this sample's time point label describes: about 28 days (+/-7) after the second vaccine dose. This specimen was peripheral blood, taken 28 days after the second AZD1222 dose. These TCRs come from an adult who received the AZD1222 COVID-19 vaccine.

The chain recombines TRBV20-1 with TRBJ2-2; tentative D call: TRBD2 (6 bases). Looked up from germline, CDR1 is DFQATT and CDR2 is SNEGSKA (reference sequence). V dropped 3 bases and J dropped 6 bases, with 14 bases sitting between them. This CDR3 is 14 amino acids long. The CDR3 reads CSASFGTGAGELFF. DNA for the CDR3: TGCAGTGCTAGTTTCGGGACTGGTGCCGGGGAGCTGTTTTTT.

This clone was recorded a few times. The chain recombines TRBV25-1 with TRBJ2-7, with 9 bases that match TRBD2. J gave up 7 bases and V 6 bases, and 1 base lay outside the gene matches. Germline V gene lookup returns CDR1 MGHDK and CDR2 SYGVNS. The CDR3 extends over 11 amino acids. CDR3 loop: CASRTSGEQYF. The CDR3 DNA sequence: TGTGCCAGCAGGACTAGCGGAGAGCAGTACTTC.

The chain couples TRBV27 to TRBJ1-3; perhaps TRBD1 as D (6 bases). Germline V lookup: CDR1 MNHEY, CDR2 SMNVEV (reference sequence). The V end was cut by 5 bases, the J end by 0 bases, with 14 bases between. CDR3 length: 16 residues. The CDR3 sequence is CASSPRGLSSGNTIYF. In nucleotides, the CDR3 is TGTGCCAGCAGTCCCAGGGGCCTGAGCTCTGGAAACACCATATATTTT.

The chain carries TRBV21-1 and TRBJ2-3. TRBV21-1 is described as a pseudogene. CDR3 size: 16 residues. The CDR3 loop is CASSKEADPSTDTQYF. The DNA of the CDR3 is TGTGCCAGCAGCAAAGAGGCGGACCCGAGCACAGATACGCAGTATTTT.

This chain connects TRBV2 to TRBJ2-7, with 13 bases lining up with TRBD2. The trim removed 4 bases at V and 2 bases at J, leaving 2 bases unmatched. Germline CDR1 SNHLY, CDR2 FYNNEI. The CDR3 loop spans 15 amino acids. The CDR3 reads CASSGGLAGTYEQYF. CDR3 DNA: TGTGCCAGCAGTGGGGGACTAGCGGGGACCTACGAGCAGTACTTC.

V is TRBV9 and J is TRBJ1-1; a possible D gene is TRBD1 (6 bases). V lost 0 bases and J lost 2, with 11 bases in between. This CDR3 has 15 amino acids. CDR1 is SGDLS, CDR2 YYNGEE, per germline. The CDR3 DNA follows: TGTGCCAGCAGCGTAGGTGGTGGGGGCAACACTGAAGCTTTCTTT. It is translated as CASSVGGGGNTEAFF.

This chain joins TRBV7-2 and TRBJ1-1; D ambiguous. The V gene's germline CDR1 is SGHTA and CDR2 FQGNSA. V lost 2 bases, J lost 4 bases, and 8 bases lay in between. The CDR3 contains 13 residues. The CDR3 nucleotides are TGTGCCAGCAGCTTAAAGGTGCGCACTGAAGCTTTCTTT. Translating gives CASSLKVRTEAFF. The variable domain in full, completed from reference TRBV7-2 and TRBJ1-1, reads GAGVSQSPSNKVTEKGKDVELRCDPISGHTALYWYRQSLGQGLEFLIYFQGNSAPDKSGLPSDRFSAERTGGSVSTLTIQRTQQEDSAVYLCASSLKVRTEAFFGQGTRLTVV.

The gene calls are TRBV10-3 and TRBJ1-1; a possible D gene is TRBD1 (5 bases). The CDR3 contains 13 residues. The germline V gene has CDR1 ENHRY and CDR2 SYGVKD. Trimming took off 5 bases at V and 1 base at J, with 8 bases between the two ends. In nucleotides, the CDR3 is TGTGCCATCAGTCCGGGGGAGAACACTGAAGCTTTCTTT. Its translation: CAISPGENTEAFF.

This sequence joins TRBV9 and TRBJ2-1; 8 bases match TRBD1. V lost 4 bases and J lost 0; bases outside the gene matches: 9. Germline V gene sequence: CDR1 SGDLS, CDR2 YYNGEE. The CDR3 is 17 residues long. As DNA, the CDR3 is TGTGCCAGCAGCCCTCGGACAGGGAGAGTCTCCTACAATGAGCAGTTCTTC. Amino acids: CASSPRTGRVSYNEQFF.

This chain connects TRBV19 to TRBJ1-1; tentatively, D is TRBD1 (6 bases). This CDR3 has 17 residues. CDR1 LNHDA and CDR2 SQIVND come from the germline V gene (reference sequence). Trimming removed 6 bases at V and 0 bases at J, with 20 bases between. The CDR3 DNA reads as TGTGCCAGTAGCCCTCTGGGGACACTCGCCATGAACACTGAAGCTTTCTTT. It yields the protein CASSPLGTLAMNTEAFF.

The chain joins TRBV5-4 to TRBJ2-2; a weak D match, TRBD1 (6 bases). There are 15 residues in the CDR3. Germline lookup yields CDR1 SGHNT and CDR2 YYREEE (reference sequence). V gave up 0 bases and J gave up 4 bases, with 10 bases separating them. In DNA form, the CDR3 reads TGTGCCAGCAGCTTGGCGGCAGGGGCCACCGGGGAGCTGTTTTTT. The encoded protein is CASSLAAGATGELFF.

V and J are TRBV6-5 and TRBJ1-4; 7 nucleotides align to TRBD1. The CDR3 is 15 amino acids. V shed 4 bases, J shed 6 bases, and the junction held 8 bases outside the gene matches. Germline V lookup: CDR1 MNHEY, CDR2 SVGAGI. Here the CDR3 reads CASSFSWQGDEKLFF. CDR3 nucleotide sequence: TGTGCCAGCAGTTTCTCTTGGCAGGGGGATGAAAAACTGTTTTTT.

This clone was seen only a few times. J is TRBJ1-1 and V is TRBV5-1; D unresolved. There are 15 residues in the CDR3. V lost 0 bases to trimming and J lost 5 bases, with 14 bases between them. Germline V lookup: CDR1 SGHRS, CDR2 YFSETQ. The CDR3 DNA reads TGCGCCAGCAGCTTGGGTGGCCTCCCAAGGACTGAAGCTTTCTTT. It is translated as CASSLGGLPRTEAFF.

The chain employs TRBV30 and TRBJ1-3; 10 nucleotides match TRBD1. Unmatched junction bases numbered 7, after V lost 3 bases and J lost 2 bases. Germline-derived CDR1 and CDR2 are GTSNPN and SVGIG (reference sequence). This CDR3 spans 16 amino acids. The CDR3 region is CAWRGDRGLAGNTIYF. In DNA, the CDR3 is TGTGCCTGGAGGGGTGACAGGGGGCTGGCTGGAAACACCATATATTTT.

CDR3 loop: CASSLDRGSGYTF. CDR3 DNA: TGCGCCAGCAGCTTGGACAGGGGCTCGGGCTACACCTTC. V and J are TRBV5-1 and TRBJ1-2, with 7 bases fitting TRBD1. Germline-derived CDR1 and CDR2 are SGHRS and YFSETQ. The V and J ends lost 0 bases and 8 bases, in that order; junction bases with no gene match: 4. CDR3 length: 13 residues.

The V and J genes are TRBV5-1 and TRBJ1-1; 8 bases map to TRBD1. From germline, CDR1 is SGHRS and CDR2 YFSETQ. The length of the CDR3 is 16 residues. Trimming cost V 0 bases and J 4 bases; bases outside gene matches: 8. CDR3 region: CASSLEGQVGATEAFF. The CDR3, as DNA: TGCGCCAGCAGCTTGGAGGGACAGGTTGGGGCCACTGAAGCTTTCTTT. The full variable domain, its missing parts supplied by reference TRBV5-1 and TRBJ1-1, is KAGVTQTPRYLIKTRGQQVTLSCSPISGHRSVSWYQQTPGQGLQFLFEYFSETQRNKGNFPGRFSGRQFSNSRSEMNVSTLELGDSALYLCASSLEGQVGATEAFFGQGTRLTVV.

The rearrangement joins TRBV7-2 to TRBJ1-6; D is undetermined. Per germline, CDR1 SGHTA and CDR2 FQGNSA. The CDR3 length is 11 residues. V was shortened by 1 base and J by 8 bases, with 0 bases between the two germline ends. CDR3 nucleotide sequence: TGTGCCAGCAGCTTAGATTCACCCCTCCACTTT. This codes for CASSLDSPLHF.

CDR3 bases: TGTGCCAGCAGCTTGCTGACTAGCGGGGGGGCCAACCAGTACTTC. Translated: CASSLLTSGGANQYF. The chain uses TRBV7-2 and TRBJ2-5; 14 bases agree with TRBD2. V was pared by 3 bases and J by 10 bases, with 7 bases of the junction left unmatched. This CDR3 has 15 amino acids. Germline-derived CDR1 and CDR2 are SGHTA and FQGNSA.